This T cell receptor beta chain is drawn from a study of glioma-infiltrating T cells (TCRdb year 2016). With regard to the full study: The study sequenced TCR alpha- and beta-chain repertoires from glioma tissue, from non-neoplastic brain tissue and from matched peripheral blood mononuclear cells. Three low-grade glioma patients, seven or eight primary glioblastoma patients, and three non-glioma patients who contributed non-neoplastic brain tissue made up the paired cohort. To gauge divergence between tissue and blood T-cell populations, every tissue-infiltrating repertoire was compared against the peripheral blood repertoire from the same patient.

This clonotype occurred many times. The specificity of this receptor is unknown. Base qualities are not recorded, but no much larger clone differs from it by a single base. Trimmed from V: 0 bases; trimmed from J: 4 bases; junction bases lacking a gene match: 1. For CDR1 and CDR2, the germline V gene lists SGHTA and FQGNSA. The CDR3 numbers 15 residues from cysteine through phenylalanine. The DNA shown is the 45-base CDR3, in frame from base 1. Results and caveats for the whole study, not just this receptor: In non-neoplastic patients, VJ-independent divergence between tissue and blood fell below expectation, whereas in all gliomas, and especially in low-grade gliomas, the divergence rose above expectation. Very few CDR3 sequences were found to be shared between tissue and blood, and this scarcity was attributed to high CDR3 diversity and limited sampling. The group comparisons were based on small numbers of patients: three non-neoplastic, three low-grade glioma and about eight glioblastoma patients.

The iRepertoire nested amplicon-rescue multiplex PCR (arm-PCR) platform was used to amplify TCR alpha and beta CDR3 regions from RNA. One-step reverse transcription and amplification used about 90-400 ng of tissue mRNA or PBMC total RNA as input. Following bead purification, Illumina adapters were added by a secondary multiplex PCR, and the libraries were gel-purified between 200 and 400 bp. Demultiplexing relied on internal 6-nucleotide barcodes carried by the libraries. The libraries were sequenced on an Illumina MiSeq using 2x220 or 2x250 nucleotide paired-end reads. For the original study's pipeline: Paired reads were merged using FLASH 1.2.11 and aligned with BWA-MEM to the GRCh37 human genome, and TRA and TRB reads were then extracted. An IMGT-derived reference of cassette sequences and CDR3 motifs, with pseudogenes included, was used for V and J assignment. Reads were translated in three frames, and productive CDR3s were defined by a C…FGXG motif without stop codons. Unique combinations of V-J cassette pair and CDR3 amino acid sequence were defined as clonotypes. Filtering of reads was based on Hamming distance, with the threshold set by the sequence error rate of each sample in mapped regions. The public reads were quality trimmed at Q25 with fastp and then assembled into clones with MiXCR by TCRdb, keeping productive beta chains. Records with the same CDR3 protein are collapsed into one entry carrying the most frequent genes and DNA. TCRdb, not the authors, supplied the V and J calls. Present in this sample are about 140,000 distinct CDR3 sequences, about two fifths of which were seen just once. Roughly a fifth of the sample lies in the top ten.

This sequence was found in a human donor with low-grade glioma or glioblastoma, undergoing nonglioma brain surgery, or in good health (not recorded which). The sequenced sample consisted of glioma tissue, nonneoplastic brain tissue, or PBMCs (not recorded which). The sequence joins TRBV7-2 to TRBJ2-5; TRBD1 aligns with 11 central bases. The CDR3 region has the sequence CASSLAGQGAETQYF. The sequenced DNA: TGTGCCAGCAGCTTAGCCGGACAGGGGGCAGAGACCCAGTACTTC.